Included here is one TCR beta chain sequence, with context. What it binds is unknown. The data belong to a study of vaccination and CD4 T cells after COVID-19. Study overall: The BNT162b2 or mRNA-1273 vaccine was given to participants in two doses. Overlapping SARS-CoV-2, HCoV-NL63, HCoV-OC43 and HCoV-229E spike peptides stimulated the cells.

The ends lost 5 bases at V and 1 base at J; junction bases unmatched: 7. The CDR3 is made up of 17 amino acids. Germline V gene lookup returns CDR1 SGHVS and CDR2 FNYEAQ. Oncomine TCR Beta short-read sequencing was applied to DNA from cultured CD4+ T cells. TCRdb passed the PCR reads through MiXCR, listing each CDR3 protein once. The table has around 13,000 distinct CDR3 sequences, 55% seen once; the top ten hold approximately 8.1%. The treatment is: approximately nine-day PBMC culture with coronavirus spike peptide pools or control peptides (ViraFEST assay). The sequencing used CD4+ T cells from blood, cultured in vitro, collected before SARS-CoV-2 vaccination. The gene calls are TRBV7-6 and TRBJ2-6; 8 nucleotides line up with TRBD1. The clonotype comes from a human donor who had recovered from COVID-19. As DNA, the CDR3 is TGTGCCAGCAGCCTATACAGGGGGAAATCTGGGGCCAACGTCCTGACTTTC. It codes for CASSLYRGKSGANVLTF.